These T cell receptor beta chains were read from a single sample in a study of shared T cell receptors in the human thymus. The data were produced by immunoSEQ multiplex PCR, yet TCRdb's version contains in-frame clones alone and is incomplete. The sample consists of hundreds of thousands of clones, 95% of them appearing once. Sequencing was carried out using thymocytes. The receptors here all came from a human donor. Both conserved end residues are trimmed from each CDR3.

j_call v_call cdr3_aa
TRBJ2-1 TRBV7-9 ASSLLAGDHNEQF
TRBJ2-7 TRBV5-1 ASSATGGNRYEQY
TRBJ2-2 TRBV6-1 ASSERSGSKNTGELF
TRBJ2-1 TRBV27 ASSLGLPNEQF
TRBJ2-7 TRBV7-9 ASSRGGQPYEQY
TRBJ2-7 TRBV28 ASSFGTESTYEQY
TRBJ2-5 TRBV27 ASRVRGLAGSIQETQY
TRBJ2-1 TRBV10-2 ASSESVSGRADNEQF
TRBJ2-3 TRBV28 ASSSPGQGTDTQY
TRBJ2-5 TRBV28 ASSSSGLVGETQY
TRBJ2-5 TRBV28 ASSLSDRQETQY
TRBJ2-7 TRBV10-1 ASSGTGEQY
TRBJ1-2 TRBV5-4 ASSLWGGYGYT
TRBJ2-6 TRBV5-1 ASRTEAGDSSGANVLT
TRBJ2-1 TRBV28 ASSEGLAVNNEQF
TRBJ2-1 TRBV11-2 ASSFKDNDNEQF
TRBJ2-7 TRBV7-8 ASSRGSSYEQY
TRBJ2-6 TRBV9 ASSIPQREGRANVLT
TRBJ2-7 TRBV30 AGGTDYEQY
TRBJ2-1 TRBV27 ASSLSPPSGSLDEQF